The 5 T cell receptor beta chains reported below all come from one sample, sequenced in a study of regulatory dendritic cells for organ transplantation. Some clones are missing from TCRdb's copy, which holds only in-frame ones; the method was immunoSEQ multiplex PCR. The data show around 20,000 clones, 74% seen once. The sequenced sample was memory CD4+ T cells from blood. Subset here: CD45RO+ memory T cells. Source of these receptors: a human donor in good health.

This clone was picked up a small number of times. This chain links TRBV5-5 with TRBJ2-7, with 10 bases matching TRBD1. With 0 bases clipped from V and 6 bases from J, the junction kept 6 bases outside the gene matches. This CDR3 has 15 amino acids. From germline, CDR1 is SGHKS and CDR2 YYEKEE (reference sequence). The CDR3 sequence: CASSLGGTGVFEQYF. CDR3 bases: TGTGCCAGCAGCTTGGGCGGGACAGGGGTTTTCGAGCAGTACTTC. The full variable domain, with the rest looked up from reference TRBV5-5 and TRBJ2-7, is DAGVTQSPTHLIKTRGQQVTLRCSPISGHKSVSWYQQVLGQGPQFIFQYYEKEERGRGNFPDRFSARQFPNYSSELNVNALLLGDSALYLCASSLGGTGVFEQYFGPGTRLTVT.

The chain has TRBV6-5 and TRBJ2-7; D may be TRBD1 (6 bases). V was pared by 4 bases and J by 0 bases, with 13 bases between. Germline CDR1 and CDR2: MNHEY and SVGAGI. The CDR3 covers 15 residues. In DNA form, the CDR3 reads TGTGCCAGCAGTTCAGGGTCCAGGGGCTCCTACGAGCAGTACTTC. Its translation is CASSSGSRGSYEQYF.

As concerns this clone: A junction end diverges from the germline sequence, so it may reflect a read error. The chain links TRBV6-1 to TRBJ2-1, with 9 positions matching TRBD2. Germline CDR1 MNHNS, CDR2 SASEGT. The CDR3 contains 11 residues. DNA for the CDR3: TGTGCCAGCAGTGAACAGGGACTAGCCGTCTTC. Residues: CASSEQGLAVF.

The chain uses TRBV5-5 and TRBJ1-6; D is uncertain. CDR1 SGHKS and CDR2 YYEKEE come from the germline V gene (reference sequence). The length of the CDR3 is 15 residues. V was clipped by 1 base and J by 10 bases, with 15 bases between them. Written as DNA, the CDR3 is TGTGCCAGCAGCTTGCCGCCTACTAGTGGATCACCCCTCCACTTT. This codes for CASSLPPTSGSPLHF.

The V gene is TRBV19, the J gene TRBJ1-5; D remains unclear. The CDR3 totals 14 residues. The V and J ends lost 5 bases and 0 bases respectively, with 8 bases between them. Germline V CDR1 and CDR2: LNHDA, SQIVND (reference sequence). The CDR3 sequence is CASSYSGSNQPQHF. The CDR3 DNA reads TGTGCCAGTAGTTACAGCGGTAGCAATCAGCCCCAGCATTTT.